The 4 T cell receptor beta chains reported below all come from one sample, sequenced in a study of blood T cell repertoires in COVID-19. Using immunoSEQ multiplex PCR, the repertoire was profiled, and TCRdb retains in-frame clones only, with some absent. The repertoire holds more than 250,000 clones, with around 86% as singletons. Sequencing was performed on peripheral blood. The receptors stem from a woman aged 50 to 60 with acute or convalescent COVID-19.

The chain joins TRBV7-2 to TRBJ1-2, with TRBD1 matching over 9 bases. V shed 4 bases and J 7 bases; nucleotides not matched to a gene: 7. The CDR3 covers 14 residues. Per germline, CDR1 SGHTA and CDR2 FQGNSA. The CDR3 here is CASSSPGTGFGYTF. The CDR3 nucleotides are TGTGCCAGCAGCTCGCCCGGGACAGGGTTTGGCTACACCTTC.

Regarding this clone: The sample has other DNA sequences that encode this CDR3 too. CDR3 protein: CASSSSGTAYGYTF. The CDR3 DNA reads TGTGCCAGCAGCTCTTCCGGGACAGCTTATGGCTACACCTTC. The rearrangement links TRBV7-2 to TRBJ1-2, with TRBD1 matching 7 bases. The trim removed 4 bases at V and 5 bases at J, leaving 7 bases unmatched. The CDR3 has 14 residues. Germline CDR1 is SGHTA and CDR2 is FQGNSA.

This clone appeared once. This chain connects TRBV7-2 to TRBJ2-2, with 12 bases aligning to TRBD1. This CDR3 has 16 residues. CDR1 and CDR2 (germline): SGHTA, FQGNSA. The junction had 4 bases not matched to a gene; V was cut back by 1 base and J by 7 bases. Here the CDR3 DNA reads TGTGCCAGCAGCTTAGGGGGGACAGGGGGCGTCGGGGAGCTGTTTTTT. Protein sequence: CASSLGGTGGVGELFF.

This chain connects TRBV4-1 to TRBJ2-2, with TRBD2 identical over 11 bases. The J segment lost 4 bases and the V segment lost 4 bases, leaving 2 bases of the junction unmatched. CDR1 is MGHRA and CDR2 is YSYEKL in the germline V gene. The CDR3 totals 15 residues. CDR3 sequence reads: CASSLLAGGTGELFF. CDR3 nucleotide sequence: TGCGCCAGCAGCCTTCTAGCGGGGGGCACCGGGGAGCTGTTTTTT.